This passage covers 27 T cell receptor beta chains from one sample sequenced in a study of T cells after yellow fever vaccination. TCRdb itself ran the 5' RACE reads through MiXCR, one entry per CDR3 protein. This table holds tens of thousands of distinct CDR3 sequences, 7.4% found once. Here the sequenced sample was CD8+ T cells sorted from PBMCs, taken approximately 16 days after the first yellow fever vaccination. These receptors were obtained from a man between 18 and 35 years old who received the YFV17D yellow fever vaccine.

This clonotype was detected many times. This chain joins TRBV14 and TRBJ2-7; the D call may be TRBD1 or TRBD2 (5 bases each). The CDR3 spans 14 residues. Trimming shortened V by 5 bases and J by 1 base, and 12 bases separated the two germline ends. Per the germline V gene, CDR1 is SGHDN and CDR2 is FVKESK. The CDR3 DNA sequence: TGTGCCAGCAGCGCAGGGACGGTATCCTACGAGCAGTACGTC. Amino acid sequence: CASSAGTVSYEQYV.

With respect to this clonotype: A much larger clone differs from this one at a single base, so this may be a read error. The genes are TRBV6-5 and TRBJ2-5, with TRBD2 matching 11 bases. There are 16 residues in the CDR3. CDR1 is MNHEY and CDR2 is SVGAGI in the germline V gene. In DNA, the CDR3 is TGTGCCAGCGGTTACTCGACTAGCGGGGTTGGGGAGACCCAGTACTTC. Translation: CASGYSTSGVGETQYF.

This clonotype was observed at least ten times. The chain combines TRBV4-3 with TRBJ1-2, with D perhaps matching TRBD1 (6 bases). V was cut by 0 bases and J by 5 bases, with 16 bases left in between. This CDR3 contains 16 residues. Germline V gene lookup returns CDR1 LGHNA and CDR2 YSLEER. The CDR3 bases are TGCGCCAGCAGCCAAGATAAGGGGGGAAAATCTTATGGCTACACCTTC. Its protein product is CASSQDKGGKSYGYTF.

This clonotype has ten or more counts. The rearrangement uses TRBV6-1 and TRBJ2-5; possibly TRBD2 for D (5 bases). The germline V and J ends were trimmed by 6 bases and 5 bases, with 13 bases remaining between them. The CDR3 is 13 amino acids. CDR1 is MNHNS, CDR2 SASEGT, per germline. The CDR3 coding sequence is TGTGCCAGCAGCCAAGATGGCGGGGAGACCCAGTACTTC. Translated, it gives CASSQDGGETQYF.

Ten or more counts support this clonotype. This chain connects TRBV5-1 to TRBJ1-1, with 8 bases identical to TRBD1. Germline loops: CDR1 SGHRS, CDR2 YFSETQ. V gave up 4 bases and J gave up 0 bases; unmatched junction bases: 8. The CDR3 is 16 amino acids. The CDR3 spells CASSPRDRPLNTEAFF. In DNA form, the CDR3 reads TGCGCCAGCAGCCCACGGGACAGGCCCTTGAACACTGAAGCTTTCTTT. Looking up the rest from reference TRBV5-1 and TRBJ1-1 gives the full variable domain: KAGVTQTPRYLIKTRGQQVTLSCSPISGHRSVSWYQQTPGQGLQFLFEYFSETQRNKGNFPGRFSGRQFSNSRSEMNVSTLELGDSALYLCASSPRDRPLNTEAFFGQGTRLTVV.

This clonotype was recorded at least ten times. V usage is TRBV2 and J usage is TRBJ1-2, with D possibly matching TRBD1 (5 bases). In germline, CDR1 is SNHLY, CDR2 FYNNEI. V lost 2 bases to trimming and J lost 0 bases, with 10 bases between them. The CDR3 is made up of 15 amino acids. CDR3 residues: CASSETWGANYGYTF. The CDR3 region has the DNA TGTGCCAGCAGTGAAACATGGGGGGCTAACTATGGCTACACCTTC. Full variable domain (remainder filled in from reference TRBV2 and TRBJ1-2): EPEVTQTPSHQVTQMGQEVILRCVPISNHLYFYWYRQILGQKVEFLVSFYNNEISEKSEIFDDQFSVERPDGSNFTLKIRSTKLEDSAMYFCASSETWGANYGYTFGSGTRLTVV.

This clonotype was seen at least ten times. The chain recombines TRBV4-1 with TRBJ1-4; D ambiguous. V dropped 2 bases and J dropped 7 bases, with 20 bases sitting between them. Germline V gene data show CDR1 as MGHRA and CDR2 as YSYEKL. The CDR3 loop spans 17 amino acids. As DNA, the CDR3 is TGCGCCAGCAGCCAACACCCCGTACAAGGCCGGGGTGAAAAACTGTTTTTT. As protein: CASSQHPVQGRGEKLFF.

This clonotype was seen ten or more times. The chain joins TRBV10-3 to TRBJ1-1; a weak D match, TRBD1 (5 bases). Trimming stripped 6 bases from V and 5 bases from J, with 16 bases between. Germline lookup yields CDR1 ENHRY and CDR2 SYGVKD. The CDR3 extends over 14 amino acids. CDR3 region: CAIRTGAGRTEAFF. The CDR3, as DNA: TGTGCCATCAGGACTGGCGCAGGGCGGACTGAAGCTTTCTTT.

The DNA for the CDR3 is TGTGCCAGCAGTTACTACAAGACAGGTTACTCTGGCTACACCTTC. It translates to CASSYYKTGYSGYTF. This chain connects TRBV6-2 or TRBV6-3 to TRBJ1-2; tentatively, D is TRBD1 (6 bases). The CDR3 is 15 amino acids. Germline CDR1 and CDR2: MNHEY and SVGEGT. V shed 1 base and J shed 7 bases, with 16 bases lying between them.

This clonotype was counted at least ten times. The gene calls are TRBV12-3 or TRBV12-4 and TRBJ2-7, with D unclear. The CDR3 covers 14 residues. The germline V and J ends were trimmed by 7 bases and 2 bases, with 15 bases remaining between them. CDR3 DNA: TGTGCCAGCACCCAAGGAGCCTTGCCCTACGAGCAGTACTTC. It yields the protein CASTQGALPYEQYF.

This clonotype appeared many times. The rearrangement joins TRBV10-3 to TRBJ1-2; D is ambiguous. The ends were cut back, 7 bases at V and 9 bases at J, with 12 bases in the middle. The CDR3 has 11 residues. Germline V gene data show CDR1 as ENHRY and CDR2 as SYGVKD. In DNA form, the CDR3 reads TGTGCCATCATGGAGGCCTTGAGCTACACCTTC. Translating it yields CAIMEALSYTF.

The table lists this clonotype with many counts. Here the CDR3 reads CASSGYEQFF. CDR3 sequence (DNA): TGTGCCAGCAGCGGCTATGAGCAGTTCTTC. This chain links TRBV7-9 with TRBJ2-1; D not resolved. The CDR3 covers 10 residues. Trimming cost V 5 bases and J 8 bases, with 4 bases left between them. Germline V gene sequence: CDR1 SEHNR, CDR2 FQNEAQ (reference sequence).

The rearrangement links TRBV6-5 to TRBJ2-2; 8 bases map to TRBD2. Germline values: CDR1 MNHEY, CDR2 SVGAGI. With 7 bases clipped from V and 6 bases from J, the junction kept 10 bases outside the gene matches. The CDR3 is 15 amino acids. This CDR3 is CASTLSGGGAGELFF. In DNA, the CDR3 is TGTGCCAGCACTTTAAGCGGGGGAGGGGCCGGGGAGCTGTTTTTT.

This clonotype was counted many times. The chain links TRBV3-1 to TRBJ1-4, with 7 positions matching TRBD1. V shed 4 bases, J shed 4 bases, and the junction held 9 bases outside the gene matches. The CDR3 is 16 amino acids. CDR1 and CDR2 (germline): LGHDT, YNNKEL (reference sequence). Here the CDR3 DNA reads TGTGCCAGCAGCCCTACTTCGGGACAGCTTAATGAAAAACTGTTTTTT. It codes for CASSPTSGQLNEKLFF.

This clonotype was seen ten or more times. The chain joins TRBV9 to TRBJ1-1; no reliable D call. Between the trimmed V and J ends, which lost 2 bases and 7 bases, there was a span of 9 bases. The CDR3 has 12 amino acids. The germline gives CDR1 SGDLS, CDR2 YYNGEE. The CDR3 sequence is CASSVRGGEAFF. CDR3 nucleotide sequence: TGTGCCAGCAGCGTGCGGGGAGGTGAAGCTTTCTTT.

Regarding this clonotype: This could be a read error, since a much larger clone is one nucleotide away. The genes are TRBV12-3 or TRBV12-4 and TRBJ2-7; D might be TRBD1 (6 bases). The V end lost 4 bases, the J end lost 3 bases, and 13 bases lay between the germline ends. This CDR3 spans 14 amino acids. The CDR3, as DNA: TGTGCCAGCAGTTCAGGACAGATTTACTACGAGCAGTACTTC. This encodes CASSSGQIYYEQYF.

In regard to this clonotype: This could be a read error, since a much larger clone is one nucleotide away. This chain joins TRBV4-1 and TRBJ1-5; tentatively, D is TRBD1 (5 bases). Germline lookup yields CDR1 MGHRA and CDR2 YSYEKL. The CDR3 spans 15 residues. This CDR3 reads CPSSPPGVGNQPQHF. Written as DNA, the CDR3 is TGCCCCAGCAGCCCCCCGGGGGTCGGGAATCAGCCCCAGCATTTT.

This clonotype was seen at least ten times. The rearrangement joins TRBV4-3 to TRBJ1-1; D gene ambiguous. The germline CDR1 and CDR2 sequences are LGHNA and YSLEER. This CDR3 comprises 15 residues. V shed 0 bases and J shed 6 bases, with 14 bases lying between them. Here the CDR3 DNA reads TGCGCCAGCAGCCAAGATGGTCATCCTTTGGCTGAAGCTTTCTTT. It is translated as CASSQDGHPLAEAFF.

This clonotype was seen only a few times. J is TRBJ1-5 and V is TRBV4-1, with 7 bases matching TRBD1. Germline CDR1 MGHRA, CDR2 YSYEKL. This CDR3 has 16 residues. After removal of 0 bases from V and 5 bases from J, the junction contained 7 bases not matched to a gene. The CDR3 nucleotides read TGCGCCAGCAGCCAAGAATGGGGACAGTCGTATCAGCCCCAGCATTTT. Translation gives CASSQEWGQSYQPQHF.

This clonotype came up many times. V gene TRBV29-1 combines with J gene TRBJ2-4; 10 nucleotides agree with TRBD2. Trimming at V came to 7 bases and at J to 0 bases, leaving 12 bases not matched to a gene. CDR1 is SQVTM, CDR2 ANQGSEA, per germline. The CDR3 sequence is 17 residues long. The CDR3 protein is CSGVLAGLSIAKNIQYF. In DNA form, the CDR3 reads TGCAGCGGGGTACTAGCGGGGCTATCTATAGCCAAAAACATTCAGTACTTC.

This clonotype has ten or more counts. The CDR3 DNA reads as TGCGCCAGCAGCTTATTCGGGACCGCGAACACTGAAGCTTTCTTT. This codes for CASSLFGTANTEAFF. The chain uses TRBV5-1 and TRBJ1-1; TRBD1 might be the D (5 bases). The CDR3 extends over 15 amino acids. Deletions cut 2 bases from V and 1 base from J, with 12 bases between. Germline V gene sequence: CDR1 SGHRS, CDR2 YFSETQ.

This clonotype was seen repeatedly, ten times or more. This sequence joins TRBV5-1 and TRBJ1-4; D might be TRBD1 (6 bases). V shed 1 base and J shed 11 bases, with 15 bases lying between them. CDR1 SGHRS and CDR2 YFSETQ come from the germline V gene. The CDR3 extends over 14 amino acids. The CDR3: CASSLPGDSRKLFF. In DNA, the CDR3 is TGCGCCAGCAGCTTGCCAGGGGATTCGCGGAAACTGTTTTTT.

This clonotype has a count of ten or more. The chain links TRBV20-1 to TRBJ1-2; 9 bases are a match to TRBD1. Germline trimming cut 2 bases from V and 8 bases from J; bases unmatched to any gene: 6. The CDR3 length is 13 residues. The V gene's germline CDR1 is DFQATT and CDR2 SNEGSKA (reference sequence). The CDR3, as DNA: TGCAGTGCTAGATTACAGGGGGCGCGGGGCTACACCTTC. It encodes CSARLQGARGYTF.

This clonotype is a singleton in its sample. A single base separates this from a much larger clone, so it may be a read error. V gene TRBV11-2 combines with J gene TRBJ2-7; 7 positions agree with TRBD1. The CDR3 runs to 14 residues. Germline V gene lookup returns CDR1 SGHAT and CDR2 FQNNGV. CDR3 region: CASSLEGQNYELYF. CDR3 coding DNA: TGTGCCAGCAGCTTAGAGGGACAGAACTACGAGCTGTACTTC.

This clonotype showed up many times. The rearrangement links TRBV7-9 to TRBJ2-3; no definite D call. The CDR3 covers 13 residues. V was clipped by 5 bases and J by 3 bases, with 9 bases between them. Germline V gene data show CDR1 as SEHNR and CDR2 as FQNEAQ (reference sequence). CDR3 DNA sequence: TGTGCCAGCAGCCCCAAAGAAACAGATACGCAGTATTTT. Its protein is CASSPKETDTQYF. Supplemented by reference TRBV7-9 and TRBJ2-3, the full variable domain reads DTGVSQNPRHKITKRGQNVTFRCDPISEHNRLYWYRQTLGQGPEFLTYFQNEAQLEKSRLLSDRFSAERPKGSFSTLEIQRTEQGDSAMYLCASSPKETDTQYFGPGTRLTVL.

This chain uses TRBV19 with TRBJ1-5, with 7 bases lining up with TRBD1. The CDR3 extends over 13 amino acids. The germline V gene encodes CDR1 LNHDA and CDR2 SQIVND (reference sequence). Trimming removed 9 bases from V and 5 bases from J; junction bases left unmatched: 7. The CDR3 reads CASRDSIDQPQHF. Here the CDR3 DNA reads TGTGCCAGCCGGGACAGTATTGATCAGCCCCAGCATTTT.

The chain joins TRBV15 to TRBJ1-4; a possible D gene is TRBD1 (5 bases). CDR3 length: 14 amino acids. With 7 bases removed from V and 6 bases from J, the gap between germline ends came to 15 bases. Looked up from germline, CDR1 is LNHNV and CDR2 is YYDKDF (reference sequence). CDR3 DNA sequence: TGTGCCACCACTCCCAGGGTTGGTGATGAAAAACTGTTTTTT. Protein sequence: CATTPRVGDEKLFF.